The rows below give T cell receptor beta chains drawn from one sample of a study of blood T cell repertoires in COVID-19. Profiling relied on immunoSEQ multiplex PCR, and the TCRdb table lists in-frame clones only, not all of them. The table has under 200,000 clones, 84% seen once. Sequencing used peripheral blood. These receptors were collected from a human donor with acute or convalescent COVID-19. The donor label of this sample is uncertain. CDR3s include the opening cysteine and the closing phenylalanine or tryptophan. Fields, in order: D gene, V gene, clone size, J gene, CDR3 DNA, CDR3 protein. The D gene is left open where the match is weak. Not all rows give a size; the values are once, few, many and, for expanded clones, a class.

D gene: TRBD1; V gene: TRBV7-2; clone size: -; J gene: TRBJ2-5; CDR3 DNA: TGTGCCAGCAGCTTGCCGACAGGGGTGGTTGAGACCCAGTACTTC; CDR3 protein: CASSLPTGVVETQYF
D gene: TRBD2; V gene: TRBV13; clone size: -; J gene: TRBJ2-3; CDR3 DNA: TGTGCCAGCAGCCCCCGGACTAGTGGCACAGATACGCAGTATTTT; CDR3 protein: CASSPRTSGTDTQYF
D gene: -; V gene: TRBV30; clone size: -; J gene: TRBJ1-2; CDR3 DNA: TGTGCCTGGAGTGTACAGAGCTATGGCTACACCTTC; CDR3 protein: CAWSVQSYGYTF
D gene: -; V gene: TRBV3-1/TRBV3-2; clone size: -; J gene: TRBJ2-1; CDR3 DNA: TGTGCCAGCAGCCGAACAAGGGGGAGTGGCGATGAGCAGTTCTTC; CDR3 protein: CASSRTRGSGDEQFF
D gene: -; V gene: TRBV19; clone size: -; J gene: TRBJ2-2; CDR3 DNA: TGTGCCAGTAGTCCCGAAGGGCGGGCCGGGGAGCTGTTTTTT; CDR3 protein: CASSPEGRAGELFF
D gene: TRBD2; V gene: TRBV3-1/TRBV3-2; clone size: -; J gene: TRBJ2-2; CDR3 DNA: TGTGCCAGCAGCCAACCCGGGACTAGCACCACCGGGGAGCTGTTTTTT; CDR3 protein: CASSQPGTSTTGELFF
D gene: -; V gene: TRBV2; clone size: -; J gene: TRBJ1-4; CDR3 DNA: TGTGCCAGCTCCGAGGTTGAAAAACTGTTTTTT; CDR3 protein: CASSEVEKLFF
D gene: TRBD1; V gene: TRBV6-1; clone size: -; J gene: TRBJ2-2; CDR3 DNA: TGTGCCAGCAGTTTACAGGGGATTGACACCGGGGAGCTGTTTTTT; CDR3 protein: CASSLQGIDTGELFF
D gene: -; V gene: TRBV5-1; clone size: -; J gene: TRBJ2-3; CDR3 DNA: TGCGCCAGCAGCCTCCTCCCGGGGTCTAGCACAGATACGCAGTATTTT; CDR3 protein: CASSLLPGSSTDTQYF
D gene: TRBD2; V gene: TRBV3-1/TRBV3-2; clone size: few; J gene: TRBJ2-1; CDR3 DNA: TGTGCCAGCAGGTCACTAGCGGGGTCCTACAATGAGCAGTTCTTC; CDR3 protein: CASRSLAGSYNEQFF
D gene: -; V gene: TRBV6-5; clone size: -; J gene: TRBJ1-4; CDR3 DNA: TGTGCCAGCAGTTACTCTTGGGCAGGGGTAAATGAAAAACTGTTTTTT; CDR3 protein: CASSYSWAGVNEKLFF
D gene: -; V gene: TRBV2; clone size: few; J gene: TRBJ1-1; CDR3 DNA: TGTGCCAGCAGCCTCCGGACTGAAGCTTTCTTT; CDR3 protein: CASSLRTEAFF
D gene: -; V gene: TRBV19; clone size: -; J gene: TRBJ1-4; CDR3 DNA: TGTGCCAGTAGTATAATGGCCCGGGGGGATGAAAAACTGTTTTTT; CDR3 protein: CASSIMARGDEKLFF
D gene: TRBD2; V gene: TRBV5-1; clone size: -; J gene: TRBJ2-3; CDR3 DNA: TGCGCCAGCAGCCTCGGACTAGCGGGAGATACGCAGTATTTT; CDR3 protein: CASSLGLAGDTQYF
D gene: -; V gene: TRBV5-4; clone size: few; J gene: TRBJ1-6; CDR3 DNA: TGTGCCAGCAGCTTGACTGCAGGAATAGATTCACCCCTCCACTTT; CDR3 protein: CASSLTAGIDSPLHF
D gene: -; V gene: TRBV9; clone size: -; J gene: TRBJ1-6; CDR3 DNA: TGTGCCAGCAGCTACGACAGCGCTAATTCACCCCTCCACTTT; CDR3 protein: CASSYDSANSPLHF
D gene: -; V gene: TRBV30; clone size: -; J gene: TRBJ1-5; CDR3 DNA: TGTGCCTGGGGAGGGGGAGTCTCCGGCCAGCCCCAGCATTTT; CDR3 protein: CAWGGGVSGQPQHF
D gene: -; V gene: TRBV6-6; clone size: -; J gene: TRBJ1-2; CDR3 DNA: TGTGCCGCCCGGGGGGACGCCAAGCCTAACTATGGCTACACCTTC; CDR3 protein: CAARGDAKPNYGYTF
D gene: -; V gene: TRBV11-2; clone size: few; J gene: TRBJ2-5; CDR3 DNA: TGTGCCAGCAGGGACTGGATCCAAGAGACCCAGTACTTC; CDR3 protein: CASRDWIQETQYF
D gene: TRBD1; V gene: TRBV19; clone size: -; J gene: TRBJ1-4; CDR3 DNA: TGTGCCAGTAGTGACTATCCGGGACAGGGGGCCCCTCATGGTGAAAAACTGTTTTTT; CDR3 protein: CASSDYPGQGAPHGEKLFF
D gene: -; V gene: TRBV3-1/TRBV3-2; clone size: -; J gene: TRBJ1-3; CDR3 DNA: TGTGCCAGCAGCCAAGACCAGGGTGGAAACACCATATATTTT; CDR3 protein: CASSQDQGGNTIYF
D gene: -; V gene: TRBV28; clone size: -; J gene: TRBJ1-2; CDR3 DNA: TGTGCCAGCAGTTGGGGGGGCTATGGCTACACCTTC; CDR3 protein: CASSWGGYGYTF
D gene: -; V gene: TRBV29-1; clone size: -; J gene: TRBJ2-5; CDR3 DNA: TGCAGCGTTGCGTCGACAGTCTTTGGGACCCAGTACTTC; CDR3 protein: CSVASTVFGTQYF
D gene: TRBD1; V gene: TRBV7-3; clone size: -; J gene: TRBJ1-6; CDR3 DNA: TGTGCCAGCAGCTTAAGGGGGACAGGAACCAATTCACCCCTCCACTTT; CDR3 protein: CASSLRGTGTNSPLHF
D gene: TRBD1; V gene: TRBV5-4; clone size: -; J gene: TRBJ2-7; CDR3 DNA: TGTGCCAGCAGCTTCCCGGGACAGGGGGCGTCCTACGAGCAGTACTTC; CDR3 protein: CASSFPGQGASYEQYF
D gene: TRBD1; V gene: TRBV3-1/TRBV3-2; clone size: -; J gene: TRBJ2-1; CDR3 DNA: TGTGCCAGCGGATCCTACCTGGGGACAGGGGAGAATGAGCAGTTCTTC; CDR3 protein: CASGSYLGTGENEQFF
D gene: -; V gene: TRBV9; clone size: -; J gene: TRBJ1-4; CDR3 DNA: TGTGCCAGCAGCGTAGACAGGAATGAAAAACTGTTTTTT; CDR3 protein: CASSVDRNEKLFF
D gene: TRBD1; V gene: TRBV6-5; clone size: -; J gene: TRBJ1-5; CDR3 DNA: TGTGCCAGCCTGAGGACAGGAGGCCGTCAGCCCCAGCATTTT; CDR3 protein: CASLRTGGRQPQHF
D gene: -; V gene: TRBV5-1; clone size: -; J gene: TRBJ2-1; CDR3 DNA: TGCGCCAGCAGCTCAGTCCTTGAAAACAATGAGCAGTTCTTC; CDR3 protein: CASSSVLENNEQFF
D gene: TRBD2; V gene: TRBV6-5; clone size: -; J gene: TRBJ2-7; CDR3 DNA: TGTGCCAGCCGTCGTCCGGGACTAGCTTACGAGCAGTACTTC; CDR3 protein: CASRRPGLAYEQYF
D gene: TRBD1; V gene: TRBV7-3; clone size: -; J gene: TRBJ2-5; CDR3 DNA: TGTGCCAGCACAGACAGGGCAAAAGAGACCCAGTACTTC; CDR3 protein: CASTDRAKETQYF
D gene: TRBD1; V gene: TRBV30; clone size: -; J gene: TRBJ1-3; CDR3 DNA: TGTGCCTTGGACAGGGAAGCCTCTGGAAACACCATATATTTT; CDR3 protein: CALDREASGNTIYF
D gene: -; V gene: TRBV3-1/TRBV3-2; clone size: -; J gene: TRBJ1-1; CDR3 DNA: TGTGCCAGCAGCCAAACCCCCGAGACTGAAGCTTTCTTT; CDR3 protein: CASSQTPETEAFF
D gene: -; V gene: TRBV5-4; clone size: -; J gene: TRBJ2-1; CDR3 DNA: TGTGCCAGCAGCTTGGAGCGGAGGGCTAGTTATTACAATGAGCAGTTCTTC; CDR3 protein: CASSLERRASYYNEQFF
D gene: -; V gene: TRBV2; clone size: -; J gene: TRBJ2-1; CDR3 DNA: TGTGCCAGCCGGGTGGGTTCCAACAATGAGCAGTTCTTC; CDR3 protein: CASRVGSNNEQFF
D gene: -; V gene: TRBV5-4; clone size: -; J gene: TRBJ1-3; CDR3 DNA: TGTGCCAGCAGCTTGGATCCCGTCTCTGGAAACACCATATATTTT; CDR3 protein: CASSLDPVSGNTIYF
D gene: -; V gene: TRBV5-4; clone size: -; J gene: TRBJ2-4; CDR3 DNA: TGTGCCAGCAGCTCTGCCGGCGGGTACCGTAACATTCAGTACTTC; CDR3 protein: CASSSAGGYRNIQYF
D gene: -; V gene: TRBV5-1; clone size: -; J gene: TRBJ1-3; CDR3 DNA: TGCGCCAGCAGCTGGGGCACGGGAGGCGCTGGAAACACCATATATTTT; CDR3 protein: CASSWGTGGAGNTIYF
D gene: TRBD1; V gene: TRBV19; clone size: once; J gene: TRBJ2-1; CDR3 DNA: TGTGCCAGTAGTAGACAGGGGGCGCCTCTGGCTAATGAGCAGTTCTTC; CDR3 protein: CASSRQGAPLANEQFF
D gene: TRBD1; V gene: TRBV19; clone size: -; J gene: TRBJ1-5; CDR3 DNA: TGTGCCAGTAGTATGGACGGGACAGGGCACGGGCAGCCCCAGCATTTT; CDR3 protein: CASSMDGTGHGQPQHF
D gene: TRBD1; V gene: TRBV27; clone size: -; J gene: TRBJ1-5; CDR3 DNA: TGTGCCAGCAGCCCTAGGACAGGGAATGGCAATCAGCCCCAGCATTTT; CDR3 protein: CASSPRTGNGNQPQHF
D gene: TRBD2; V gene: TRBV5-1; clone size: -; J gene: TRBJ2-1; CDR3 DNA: TGCGCCAGCAGAGCGGGATCTAATGAGCAGTTCTTC; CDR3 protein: CASRAGSNEQFF
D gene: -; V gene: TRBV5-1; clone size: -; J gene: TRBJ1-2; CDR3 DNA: TGCGCCAGCAGCTCTTATGGGGCAGGCTATGGCTACACCTTC; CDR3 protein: CASSSYGAGYGYTF
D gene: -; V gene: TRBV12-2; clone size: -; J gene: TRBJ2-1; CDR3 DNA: TGTGCAAGTCGCCGCCGACTAGCGGGAGGGTGTGGGGGTTACAATGAGCAGTTCTTC; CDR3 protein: CASRRRLAGGCGGYNEQFF
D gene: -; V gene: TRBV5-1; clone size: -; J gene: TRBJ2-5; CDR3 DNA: TGCGCCAGCAGCGCCTACGGGGAAGAGACCCAGTACTTC; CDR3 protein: CASSAYGEETQYF
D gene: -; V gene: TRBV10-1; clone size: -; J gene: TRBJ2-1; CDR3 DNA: TGCGCCAGCAGTGAAAACAGGGATTACAATGAGCAGTTCTTC; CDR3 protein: CASSENRDYNEQFF
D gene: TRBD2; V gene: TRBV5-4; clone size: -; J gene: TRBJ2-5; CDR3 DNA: TGTGCCAGCAGCTTGGCGGGGGGGCCGAAGACCCAGTACTTC; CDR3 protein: CASSLAGGPKTQYF
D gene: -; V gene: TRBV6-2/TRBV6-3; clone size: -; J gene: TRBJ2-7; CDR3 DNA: TGTGCCAGCAGTTACTCCACAGGGTACGGATCCTACGAGCAGTACTTC; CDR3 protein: CASSYSTGYGSYEQYF
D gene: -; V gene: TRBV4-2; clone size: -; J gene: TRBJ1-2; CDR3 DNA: TGTGCCAGCAGCCAAGATGAAGGGGCAAATGGCTACACCTTC; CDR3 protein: CASSQDEGANGYTF
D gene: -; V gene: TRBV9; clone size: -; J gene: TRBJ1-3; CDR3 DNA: TGTGCCAGCAGCGTAGTGGGGAGCTCTGGAAACACCATATATTTT; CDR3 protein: CASSVVGSSGNTIYF